The rows below give T cell receptor beta chains drawn from one sample of a study of T cells in localized non-small cell lung cancer. TCRdb keeps only in-frame clones here, not all; method: immunoSEQ multiplex PCR. The table lists roughly 84,000 clones, approximately 90% of them singletons. This specimen consisted of peripheral blood, obtained before any cancer treatment. The receptors here all came from a woman between 35 and 70 years old with stage I squamous cell lung carcinoma. CDR3s include the opening cysteine and the closing phenylalanine or tryptophan.

V	length	J	CDR3
TRBV18	13	TRBJ2-7	CASSKGNSYEQYF
TRBV2	15	TRBJ2-1	CASSALAGGWNEQFF
TRBV6-1	15	TRBJ2-1	CASSTSGTSYNEQFF
TRBV5-6	13	TRBJ1-1	CASSRPGGTEAFF
TRBV5-1	16	TRBJ2-3	CASSLAFRRAEDTQYF
TRBV14	11	TRBJ1-1	CASSLGRLAFF
TRBV12-1	15	TRBJ2-7	CASSFDRGQIYEQYF
TRBV4-2	17	TRBJ1-5	CASSQDRSHSGNQPQHF
TRBV5-1	15	TRBJ2-5	CASSTPGTAQETQYF
TRBV27	16	TRBJ2-1	CASSLEGGRTYNEQFF
TRBV27	12	TRBJ2-3	CASSPLGDTQYF
TRBV27	16	TRBJ1-5	CASSSGTGSNNQPQHF
TRBV6-6	11	TRBJ1-2	CASRNTRGNTF
TRBV6-1	15	TRBJ2-7	CASSDSYRGIYEQYF
TRBV11-3	16	TRBJ2-1	CASSLGVGRGWSEQFF
TRBV6-1	16	TRBJ1-5	CASSEKGYSFMEPQHF
TRBV30	13	TRBJ1-2	CACYGPPRYGYTF
TRBV5-8	18	TRBJ1-5	CASSLGRTAQGGGQPQHF
TRBV30	13	TRBJ1-1	CATSGLLGTEAFF
TRBV19	15	TRBJ1-2	CASSPNPQGPYGYTF
TRBV13	12	TRBJ1-2	CASSYTVDGYTF
TRBV5-1	14	TRBJ1-3	CASSLDGNGNTIYF